The rows below give T cell receptor beta chains drawn from one sample of a study of cytomegalovirus exposure and HLA in healthy donors. Only in-frame clones appear in the TCRdb table, and some are missing; sequencing was by immunoSEQ multiplex PCR. The sample holds about 140,000 clones, roughly four fifths seen once. Sequencing input: PBMCs. The receptors originated from a man aged 18 to 30 in good health and CMV-seropositive. CDR3s include the opening cysteine and the closing phenylalanine or tryptophan. A D gene is named only where the DNA matches it firmly. For some rows the clone size is stated as once, few or many, or as a class when expanded; others skip it.

j_call v_call clone_size d_call cdr3_nt cdr3_aa
TRBJ2-7 TRBV7-8 - - TGTGCCAGCAGCTTAGTGATTAGCTCCTACGAGCAGTACTTC CASSLVISSYEQYF
TRBJ1-5 TRBV28 - TRBD1 TGTGCCAGCAGTTACCGGACAGGGATTGAAAACAATCAGCCCCAGCATTTT CASSYRTGIENNQPQHF
TRBJ2-2 TRBV7-9 - TRBD1 TGTGCCAGCAGCACCCTACAGGGGACGAACACCGGGGAGCTGTTTTTT CASSTLQGTNTGELFF
TRBJ2-7 TRBV27 - - TGTGCCAGCAGTTTCGGGGTCCTTTACGAGCAGTACTTC CASSFGVLYEQYF
TRBJ2-2 TRBV5-1 - - TGCGCCAGCAGCTTGAGTGCGGTGAACACCGGGGAGCTGTTTTTT CASSLSAVNTGELFF
TRBJ1-2 TRBV28 - - TGTGCCAGCAGCCCCGACAGAACTATGAATGGCTACACCTTC CASSPDRTMNGYTF
TRBJ1-1 TRBV6-5 - - TGTGCCAGCCGCGCCACGAGGAACACTGAAGCTTTCTTT CASRATRNTEAFF
TRBJ2-7 TRBV2 - TRBD2 TGTGCCAGCAGCGCTCCGGGACTAGCGGGATTCGAGCAGTACTTC CASSAPGLAGFEQYF
TRBJ2-7 TRBV6-6 - - TGTGCCAGCAGTTACGGAGGGAAGAGTAGCTCCTACGAGCAGTACTTC CASSYGGKSSSYEQYF
TRBJ2-7 TRBV7-6 - - TGTGCCAGCAGCTTAGGGCGGGAGCAGTACTTC CASSLGREQYF
TRBJ1-2 TRBV28 - TRBD1 TGTGCCAGCAGGCAGGAAGGGACAGGGGCCGCGCATGGCTACACCTTC CASRQEGTGAAHGYTF
TRBJ1-5 TRBV7-8 - TRBD1 TGTGCCAGCAGCCAGGACAGGTTTCACAATCAGCCCCAGCATTTT CASSQDRFHNQPQHF
TRBJ1-1 TRBV5-1 - - TGCGCCAGCAGCTCATTCAGGGGTCACACTGAAGCTTTCTTT CASSSFRGHTEAFF
TRBJ2-1 TRBV18 - TRBD1 TGTGCCAGCTCACTGGACAGGGGGCACAATGAGCAGTTCTTC CASSLDRGHNEQFF
TRBJ2-2 TRBV6-1 - TRBD2 TGTGCCAGCAGTGAAAAGGCACTAGCGGGAGCTCCGGGCGGGGAGCTGTTTTTT CASSEKALAGAPGGELFF
TRBJ2-1 TRBV30 - - TGTGCCTGGGGGAGGGGGGGCCTGGTCAATGAGCAGTTCTTC CAWGRGGLVNEQFF
TRBJ2-7 TRBV10-3 once - TGTGCCATCAGTGAGACAGAACAGAGCTCCTACGAGCAGTACTTC CAISETEQSSYEQYF
TRBJ1-2 TRBV5-1 - TRBD1 TGCGCCAGCAGCTTGGAAGGGACAGGGGAAGGCTACACCTTC CASSLEGTGEGYTF
TRBJ2-1 TRBV6-4 - TRBD2 TGTGCCAGCAGCGGCCGGGAGGGCCGCTCTGATGAGCAGTTCTTC CASSGREGRSDEQFF
TRBJ1-1 TRBV11-2 - - TGTGCCAGCAGCCGTAGGGGCACTGAAGCTTTCTTT CASSRRGTEAFF
TRBJ2-3 TRBV30 - - TGTGCCTGGAGCCTCCCGCCCGGTACAGATACGCAGTATTTT CAWSLPPGTDTQYF
TRBJ2-7 TRBV7-9 - TRBD1 TGTGCCAGCAGCCCGGACAGGGGGTACGAGCAGTACTTC CASSPDRGYEQYF
TRBJ1-1 TRBV28 - TRBD1 TGTGCCAGCAGTCCGGGACAGGGGGGGACTGAAGCTTTCTTT CASSPGQGGTEAFF
TRBJ2-5 TRBV7-9 - - TGTGCCAGCAGCTTTCAGGGAATGGAGACCCAGTACTTC CASSFQGMETQYF
TRBJ1-4 TRBV5-1 - - TGCGCCAGCAGCTTGCCGACTACACACGGCGAAAAACTGTTTTTT CASSLPTTHGEKLFF
TRBJ1-2 TRBV4-1 - - TGCGCCAGCAGCCAAGATGAGGGAGGCTATGGCTACACCTTC CASSQDEGGYGYTF
TRBJ2-7 TRBV5-1 - - TGCGCCAGCAGCCATACAGGGACCTCTTCCTACGAGCAGTACTTC CASSHTGTSSYEQYF
TRBJ2-7 TRBV27 - TRBD1 TGTGCCAGCACTCCGACAGGGGGCATCTACGAGCAGTACTTC CASTPTGGIYEQYF
TRBJ2-1 TRBV28 - - TGTGCCAGCAGTATTAATGACAAAGAGCAGTTCTTC CASSINDKEQFF
TRBJ2-3 TRBV9 - - TGTGCCAGCAGCGAGGGGGACGGCTTCGGATCTAGCACAGATACGCAGTATTTT CASSEGDGFGSSTDTQYF
TRBJ2-7 TRBV4-1 - TRBD1 TGCGCCAGCAGCCAAGATACAGGGGGTTACGACGAGCAGTACTTC CASSQDTGGYDEQYF
TRBJ2-2 TRBV5-1 - TRBD2 TGCGCCAGCAGCTCAGGACTAGCGGGAATGAACACCGGGGAGCTGTTTTTT CASSSGLAGMNTGELFF
TRBJ2-7 TRBV18 - - TGTGCCAGCTCTCCTTACTCTTTGGCGCAGGACTACGAGCAGTACTTC CASSPYSLAQDYEQYF
TRBJ2-7 TRBV9 - TRBD2 TGTGCCAGCAGCGCCACTAGCGGCACCTACGAGCAGTACTTC CASSATSGTYEQYF
TRBJ1-1 TRBV27 - - TGTGCCAGCAGTTTGGCAGGGATGAACACTGAAGCTTTCTTT CASSLAGMNTEAFF
TRBJ1-2 TRBV11-1 - - TGTGCCAGCAGCTTAGAGGGGGGGGCGGTGGCTAACTATGGCTACACCTTC CASSLEGGAVANYGYTF
TRBJ2-1 TRBV15 - - TGTGCCACCAGCAGAGTGCGGGACTTCACAGCCGATGAGCAGTTCTTC CATSRVRDFTADEQFF
TRBJ1-2 TRBV30 few - TGTGCCTGGAGTGAGTTTGTAACAGTCGCTAACTATGGCTACACCTTC CAWSEFVTVANYGYTF
TRBJ2-1 TRBV30 - TRBD2 TGTGCCTGGAGTTTTAGCGGGAGTGTTTACAATGAGCAGTTCTTC CAWSFSGSVYNEQFF
TRBJ1-2 TRBV5-6 - - TGTGCCAGCAGCCCCTTCGATGGAGTGAACTATGGCTACACCTTC CASSPFDGVNYGYTF
TRBJ2-1 TRBV29-1 - TRBD2 TGCAGCGTTCTGGCTAGCGGGAGGGAGCAGTTCTTC CSVLASGREQFF
TRBJ1-2 TRBV6-1 - - TGTGCCAGCAGTGAGGGCAGGAACTATGGCTACACCTTC CASSEGRNYGYTF
TRBJ1-1 TRBV27 - - TGTGCCAGCAGTTTACAGGCGTCGAACACTGAAGCTTTCTTT CASSLQASNTEAFF
TRBJ1-2 TRBV28 - - TGTGCCAGCAGTACCGAGAGGGGGTGGGGTGGCTACACCTTC CASSTERGWGGYTF
TRBJ1-1 TRBV19 - TRBD1 TGTGCCAGTAGTATCCAGGGACAGACTGAAGCTTTCTTT CASSIQGQTEAFF
TRBJ2-5 TRBV30 - - TGTGCCTGGACCCGAGAGGGGGTAAGAGCCCAGTACTTC CAWTREGVRAQYF
TRBJ1-6 TRBV28 - - TGTGCCAGCAGTCGGGGGGGTTACAATTCACCCCTCCACTTT CASSRGGYNSPLHF